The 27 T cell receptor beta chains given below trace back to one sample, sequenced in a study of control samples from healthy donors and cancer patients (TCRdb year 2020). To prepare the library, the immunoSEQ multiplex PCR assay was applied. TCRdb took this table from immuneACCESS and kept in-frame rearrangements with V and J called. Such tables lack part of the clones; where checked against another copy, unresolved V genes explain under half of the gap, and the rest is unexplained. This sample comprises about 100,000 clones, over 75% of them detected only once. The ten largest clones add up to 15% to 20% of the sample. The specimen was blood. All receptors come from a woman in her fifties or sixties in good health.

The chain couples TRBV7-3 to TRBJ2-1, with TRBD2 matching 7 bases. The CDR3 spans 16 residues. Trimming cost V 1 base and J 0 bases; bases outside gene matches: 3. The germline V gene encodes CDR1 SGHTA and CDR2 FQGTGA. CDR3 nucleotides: TGTGCCAGCAGCTTAAGACCGGGGGGCTCCTACAATGAGCAGTTCTTC. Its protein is CASSLRPGGSYNEQFF.

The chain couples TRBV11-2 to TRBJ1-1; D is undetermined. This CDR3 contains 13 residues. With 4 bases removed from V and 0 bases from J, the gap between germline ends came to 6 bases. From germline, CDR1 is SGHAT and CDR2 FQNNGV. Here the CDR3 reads CASSSRVNTEAFF. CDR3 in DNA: TGTGCCAGCAGCTCTAGAGTGAACACTGAAGCTTTCTTT.

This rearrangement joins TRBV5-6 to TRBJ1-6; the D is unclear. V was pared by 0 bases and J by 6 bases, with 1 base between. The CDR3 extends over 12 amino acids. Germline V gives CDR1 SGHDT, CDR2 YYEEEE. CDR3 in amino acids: CASSLGNSPLHF. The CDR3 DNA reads TGTGCCAGCAGCTTGGGTAATTCACCCCTCCACTTT.

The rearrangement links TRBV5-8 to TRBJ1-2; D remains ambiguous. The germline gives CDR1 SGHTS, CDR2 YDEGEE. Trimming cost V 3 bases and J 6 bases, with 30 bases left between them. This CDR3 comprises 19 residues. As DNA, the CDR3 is TGTGCCAGCAGCTACATTAACTCGAAACTCGGGTACGGGAGTGATGGCTACACCTTC. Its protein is CASSYINSKLGYGSDGYTF.

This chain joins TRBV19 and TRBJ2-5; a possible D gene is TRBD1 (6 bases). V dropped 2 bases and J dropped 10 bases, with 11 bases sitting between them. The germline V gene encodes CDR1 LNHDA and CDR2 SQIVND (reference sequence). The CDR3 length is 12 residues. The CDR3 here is CASSITGDNQYF. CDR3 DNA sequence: TGTGCCAGTAGTATAACCGGGGACAACCAGTACTTC.

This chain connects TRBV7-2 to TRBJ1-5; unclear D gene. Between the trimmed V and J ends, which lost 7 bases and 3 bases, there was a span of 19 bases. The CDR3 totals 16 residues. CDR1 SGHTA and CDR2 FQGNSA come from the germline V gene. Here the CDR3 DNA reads TGTGCCAGCAAGAGGGAACCGTCCGGGGTCAATCAGCCCCAGCATTTT. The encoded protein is CASKREPSGVNQPQHF.

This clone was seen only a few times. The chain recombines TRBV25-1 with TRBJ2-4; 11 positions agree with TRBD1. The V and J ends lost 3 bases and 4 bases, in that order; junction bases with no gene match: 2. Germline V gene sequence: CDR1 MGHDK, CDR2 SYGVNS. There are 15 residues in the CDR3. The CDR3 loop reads CASSDGTGGKNIQYF. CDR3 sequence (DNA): TGTGCCAGCAGTGACGGGACAGGGGGTAAAAACATTCAGTACTTC.

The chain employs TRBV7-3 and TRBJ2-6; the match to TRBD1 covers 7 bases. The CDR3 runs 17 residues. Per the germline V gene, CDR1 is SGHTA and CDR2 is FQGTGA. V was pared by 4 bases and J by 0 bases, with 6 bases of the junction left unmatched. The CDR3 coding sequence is TGTGCCAGCAGCTATACAGGGGCCTCCTCTGGGGCCAACGTCCTGACTTTC. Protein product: CASSYTGASSGANVLTF.

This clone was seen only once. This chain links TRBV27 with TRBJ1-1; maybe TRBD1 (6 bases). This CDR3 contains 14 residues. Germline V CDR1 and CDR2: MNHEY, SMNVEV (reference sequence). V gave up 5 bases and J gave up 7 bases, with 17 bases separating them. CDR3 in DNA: TGTGCCAGCAGTACCCGGGACACCTACTATGAAGCTTTCTTT. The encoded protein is CASSTRDTYYEAFF.

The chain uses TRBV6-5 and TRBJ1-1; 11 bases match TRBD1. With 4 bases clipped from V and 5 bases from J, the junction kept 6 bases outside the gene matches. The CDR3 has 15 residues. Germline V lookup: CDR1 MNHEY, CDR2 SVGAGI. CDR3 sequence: CASSWTGGARTEAFF. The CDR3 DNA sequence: TGTGCCAGCAGTTGGACAGGGGGCGCTCGGACTGAAGCTTTCTTT.

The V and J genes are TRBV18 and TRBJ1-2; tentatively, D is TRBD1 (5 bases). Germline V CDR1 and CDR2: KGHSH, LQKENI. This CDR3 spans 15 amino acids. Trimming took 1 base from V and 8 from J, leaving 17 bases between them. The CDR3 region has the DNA TGTGCCAGCTCACCACTGCAGGAGGGGACCGGGGGCTACACCTTC. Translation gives CASSPLQEGTGGYTF. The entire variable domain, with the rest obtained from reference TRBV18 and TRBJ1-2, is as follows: NAGVMQNPRHLVRRRGQEARLRCSPMKGHSHVYWYRQLPEEGLKFMVYLQKENIIDESGMPKERFSAEFPKEGPSILRIQQVVRGDSAAYFCASSPLQEGTGGYTFGSGTRLTVV.

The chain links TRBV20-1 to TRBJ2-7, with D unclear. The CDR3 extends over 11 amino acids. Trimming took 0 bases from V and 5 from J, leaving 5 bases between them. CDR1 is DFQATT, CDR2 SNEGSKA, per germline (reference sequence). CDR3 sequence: CSARDWNEQYF. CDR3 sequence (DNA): TGCAGTGCTAGAGATTGGAACGAGCAGTACTTC.

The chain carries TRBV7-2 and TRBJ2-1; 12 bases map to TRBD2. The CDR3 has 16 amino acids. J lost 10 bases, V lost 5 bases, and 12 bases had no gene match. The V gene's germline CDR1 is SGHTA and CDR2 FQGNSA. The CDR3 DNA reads TGTGCCAGCAGCGTAACTAGCGGGGGGCAGTGGAAGGAGCAGTTCTTC. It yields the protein CASSVTSGGQWKEQFF.

Here the CDR3 DNA reads TGTGCTAGCTCCTTCCGACAGGGAAGCGCAGATACGCAGTATTTT. Amino acid sequence: CASSFRQGSADTQYF. The chain joins TRBV12-5 to TRBJ2-3, with 7 bases that match TRBD1. Germline CDR1 and CDR2: LGHNT and FRNRAP. This CDR3 region has 15 residues. V shed 9 bases and J 4 bases; nucleotides not matched to a gene: 13. The variable domain in full, with the rest retrieved from reference TRBV12-5 and TRBJ2-3, is DARVTQTPRHKVTEMGQEVTMRCQPILGHNTVFWYRQTMMQGLELLAYFRNRAPLDDSGMPKDRFSAEMPDATLATLKIQPSEPRDSAVYFCASSFRQGSADTQYFGPGTRLTVL.

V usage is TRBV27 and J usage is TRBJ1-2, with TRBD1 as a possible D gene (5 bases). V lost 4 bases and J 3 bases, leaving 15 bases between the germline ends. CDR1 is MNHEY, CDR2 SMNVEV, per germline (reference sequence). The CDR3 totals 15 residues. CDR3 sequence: CASSSKRDSYYGYTF. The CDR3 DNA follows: TGTGCCAGCAGTTCGAAGAGAGACAGTTACTATGGCTACACCTTC.

The CDR3 sequence: CASSEQGSEAFF. CDR3 coding DNA: TGTGCCAGCAGCGAACAGGGCTCTGAAGCTTTCTTT. V gene TRBV9 combines with J gene TRBJ1-1; TRBD1 is a possible D gene (6 bases). This CDR3 contains 12 residues. The V end was cut by 3 bases, the J end by 6 bases, with 9 bases between. Germline CDR1 reads SGDLS; CDR2 reads YYNGEE. The full variable domain, completed using reference TRBV9 and TRBJ1-1, is DSGVTQTPKHLITATGQRVTLRCSPRSGDLSVYWYQQSLDQGLQFLIQYYNGEERAKGNILERFSAQQFPDLHSELNLSSLELGDSALYFCASSEQGSEAFFGQGTRLTVV.

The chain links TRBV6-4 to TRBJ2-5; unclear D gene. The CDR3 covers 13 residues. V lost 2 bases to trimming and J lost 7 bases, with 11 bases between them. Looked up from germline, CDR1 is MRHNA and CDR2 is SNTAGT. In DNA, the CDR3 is TGTGCCAGCAGTGACGGTCTAGGGCTGACCCAGTACTTC. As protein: CASSDGLGLTQYF.

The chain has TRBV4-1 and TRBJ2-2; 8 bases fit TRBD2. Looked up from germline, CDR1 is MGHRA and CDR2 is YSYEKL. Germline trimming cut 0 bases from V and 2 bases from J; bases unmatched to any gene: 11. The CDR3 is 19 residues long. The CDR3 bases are TGCGCCAGCAGCCAAGACACCCGACTAGCGATGAGTAACACCGGGGAGCTGTTTTTT. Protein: CASSQDTRLAMSNTGELFF.

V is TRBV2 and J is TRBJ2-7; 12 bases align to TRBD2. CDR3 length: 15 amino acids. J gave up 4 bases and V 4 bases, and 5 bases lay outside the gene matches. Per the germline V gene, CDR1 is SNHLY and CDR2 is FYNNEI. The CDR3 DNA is TGTGCCAGCAGTGTGACTAGCGGGGGCTCGTACGAGCAGTACTTC. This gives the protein CASSVTSGGSYEQYF.

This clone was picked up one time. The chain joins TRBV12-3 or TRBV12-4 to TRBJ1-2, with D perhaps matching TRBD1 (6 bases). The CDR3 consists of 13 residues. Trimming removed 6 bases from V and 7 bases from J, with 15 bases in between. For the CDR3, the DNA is TGTGCCAGCAGGGTTAGGGGGAAGCCTGGCTACACCTTC. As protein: CASRVRGKPGYTF.

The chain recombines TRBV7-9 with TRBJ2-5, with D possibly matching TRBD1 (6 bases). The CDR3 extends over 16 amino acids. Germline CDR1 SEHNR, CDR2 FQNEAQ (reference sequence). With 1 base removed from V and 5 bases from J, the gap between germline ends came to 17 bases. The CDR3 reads CASSLVGQLTRETQYF. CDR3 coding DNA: TGTGCCAGCAGCTTAGTTGGACAGCTGACTCGGGAGACCCAGTACTTC. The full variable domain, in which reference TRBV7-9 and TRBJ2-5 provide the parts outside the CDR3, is DTGVSQNPRHKITKRGQNVTFRCDPISEHNRLYWYRQTLGQGPEFLTYFQNEAQLEKSRLLSDRFSAERPKGSFSTLEIQRTEQGDSAMYLCASSLVGQLTRETQYFGPGTRLLVL.

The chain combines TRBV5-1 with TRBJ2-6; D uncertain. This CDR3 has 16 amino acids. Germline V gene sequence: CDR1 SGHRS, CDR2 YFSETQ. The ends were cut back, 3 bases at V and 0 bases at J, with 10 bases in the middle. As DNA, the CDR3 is TGCGCCAGCAGCTATGTAGGTTCCTCTGGGGCCAACGTCCTGACTTTC. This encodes CASSYVGSSGANVLTF.

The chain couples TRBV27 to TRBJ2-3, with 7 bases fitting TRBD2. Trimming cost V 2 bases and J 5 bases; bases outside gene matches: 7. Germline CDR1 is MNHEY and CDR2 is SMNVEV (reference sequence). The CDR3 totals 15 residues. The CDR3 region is CASSLIREVEDTQYF. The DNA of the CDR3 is TGTGCCAGCAGTTTAATCCGGGAGGTTGAAGATACGCAGTATTTT.

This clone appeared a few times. The CDR3 bases are TGTGCCTGGGTTCCTTACCGGACAGGGAAGACTGAAGCTTTCTTT. It is translated as CAWVPYRTGKTEAFF. This sequence joins TRBV30 and TRBJ1-1; 8 nucleotides align to TRBD1. J was trimmed by 5 bases and V by 5 bases; bases with no gene match: 13. The CDR3 has 15 residues. The germline V gene encodes CDR1 GTSNPN and CDR2 SVGIG (reference sequence).

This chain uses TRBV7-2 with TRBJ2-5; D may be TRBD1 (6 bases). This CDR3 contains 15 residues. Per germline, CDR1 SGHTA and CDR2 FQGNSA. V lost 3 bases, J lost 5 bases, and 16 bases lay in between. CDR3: CASSLARGTWETQYF. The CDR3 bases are TGTGCCAGCAGCTTGGCCAGGGGTACGTGGGAGACCCAGTACTTC.

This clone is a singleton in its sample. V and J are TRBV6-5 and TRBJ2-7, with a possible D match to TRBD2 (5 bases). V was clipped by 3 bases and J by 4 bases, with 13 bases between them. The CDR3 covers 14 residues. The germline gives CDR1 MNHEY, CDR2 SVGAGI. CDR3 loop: CASSYGSTGYEQYV. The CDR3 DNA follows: TGTGCCAGCAGTTATGGGTCGACGGGGTACGAGCAGTACGTC.

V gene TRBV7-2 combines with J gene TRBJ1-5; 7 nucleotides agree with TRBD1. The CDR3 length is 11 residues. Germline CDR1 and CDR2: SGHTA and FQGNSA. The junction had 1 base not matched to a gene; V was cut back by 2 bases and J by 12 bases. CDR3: CASSLNRGQHF. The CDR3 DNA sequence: TGTGCCAGCAGCTTAAACAGGGGCCAGCATTTT.